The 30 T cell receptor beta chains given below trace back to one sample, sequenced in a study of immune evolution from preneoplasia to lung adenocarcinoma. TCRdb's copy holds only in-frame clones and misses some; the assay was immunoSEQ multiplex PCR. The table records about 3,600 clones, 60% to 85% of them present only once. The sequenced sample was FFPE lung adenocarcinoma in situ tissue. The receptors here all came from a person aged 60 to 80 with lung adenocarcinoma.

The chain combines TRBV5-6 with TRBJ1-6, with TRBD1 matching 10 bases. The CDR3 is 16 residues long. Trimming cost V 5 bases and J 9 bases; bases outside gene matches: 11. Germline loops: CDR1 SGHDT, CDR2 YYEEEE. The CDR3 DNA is TGTGCCAGCAGTTATGGGGATGGACAGGGGGTTTCACCCCTCCACTTT. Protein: CASSYGDGQGVSPLHF.

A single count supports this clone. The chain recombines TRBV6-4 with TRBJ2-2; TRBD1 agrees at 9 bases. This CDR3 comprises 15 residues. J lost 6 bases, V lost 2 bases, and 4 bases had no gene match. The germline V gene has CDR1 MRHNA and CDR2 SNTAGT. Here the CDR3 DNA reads TGTGCCAGCAGTGACGGGACAGGGAGTGCCGGGGAGCTGTTTTTT. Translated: CASSDGTGSAGELFF.

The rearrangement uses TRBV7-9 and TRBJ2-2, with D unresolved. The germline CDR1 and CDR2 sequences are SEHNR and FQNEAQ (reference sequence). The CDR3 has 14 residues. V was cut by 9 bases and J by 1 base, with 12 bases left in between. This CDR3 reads CASRLSLNTGELFF. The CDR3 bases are TGTGCCAGTCGTTTGTCATTGAACACCGGGGAGCTGTTTTTT.

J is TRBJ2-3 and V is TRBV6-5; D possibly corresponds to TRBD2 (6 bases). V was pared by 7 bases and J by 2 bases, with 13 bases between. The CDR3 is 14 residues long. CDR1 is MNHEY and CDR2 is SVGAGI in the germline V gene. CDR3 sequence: CASKLGLHTDTQYF. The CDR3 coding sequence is TGTGCCAGCAAACTGGGACTGCACACAGATACGCAGTATTTT.

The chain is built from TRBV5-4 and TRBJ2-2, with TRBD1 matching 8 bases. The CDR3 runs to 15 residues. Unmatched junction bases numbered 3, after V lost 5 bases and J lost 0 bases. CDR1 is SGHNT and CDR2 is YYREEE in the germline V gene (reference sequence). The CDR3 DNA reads TGTGCCAGCAGTCGGGACAGGTCGAACACCGGGGAGCTGTTTTTT. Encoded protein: CASSRDRSNTGELFF.

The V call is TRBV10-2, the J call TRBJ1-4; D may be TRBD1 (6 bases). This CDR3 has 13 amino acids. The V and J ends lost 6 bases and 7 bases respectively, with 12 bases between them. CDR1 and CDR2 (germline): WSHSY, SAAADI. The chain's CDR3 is CASRAQGGEKLFF. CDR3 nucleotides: TGCGCCAGCAGGGCACAGGGCGGTGAAAAACTGTTTTTT.

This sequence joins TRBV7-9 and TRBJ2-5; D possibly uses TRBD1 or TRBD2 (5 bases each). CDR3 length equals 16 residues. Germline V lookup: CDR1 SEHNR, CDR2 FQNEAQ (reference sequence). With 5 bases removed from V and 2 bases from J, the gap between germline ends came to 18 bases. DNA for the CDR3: TGTGCCAGCAGCCTTCTATCCCCAGGGAGTCAAGAGACCCAGTACTTC. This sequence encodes CASSLLSPGSQETQYF.

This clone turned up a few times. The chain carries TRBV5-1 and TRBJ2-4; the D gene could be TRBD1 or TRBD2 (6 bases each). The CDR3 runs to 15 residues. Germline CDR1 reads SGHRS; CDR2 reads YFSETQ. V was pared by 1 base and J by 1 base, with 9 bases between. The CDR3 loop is CASSLMGGAKNIQYF. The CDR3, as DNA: TGCGCCAGCAGCTTGATGGGGGGCGCCAAAAACATTCAGTACTTC. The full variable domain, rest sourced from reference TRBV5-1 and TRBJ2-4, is KAGVTQTPRYLIKTRGQQVTLSCSPISGHRSVSWYQQTPGQGLQFLFEYFSETQRNKGNFPGRFSGRQFSNSRSEMNVSTLELGDSALYLCASSLMGGAKNIQYFGAGTRLSVL.

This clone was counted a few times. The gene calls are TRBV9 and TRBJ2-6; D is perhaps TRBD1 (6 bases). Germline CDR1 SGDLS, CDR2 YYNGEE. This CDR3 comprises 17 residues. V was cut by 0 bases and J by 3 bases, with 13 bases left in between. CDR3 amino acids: CASSVESRGYGANVLTF. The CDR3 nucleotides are TGTGCCAGCAGCGTAGAATCTAGGGGGTATGGGGCCAACGTCCTGACTTTC.

CDR3 amino acids: CASSRTGRDKETQYF. The DNA for the CDR3 is TGTGCCAGCAGCAGGACAGGGAGGGACAAAGAGACCCAGTACTTC. The V and J genes are TRBV11-3 and TRBJ2-5, with a tentative D call TRBD1 (8 bases). CDR3 size: 15 residues. The V gene's germline CDR1 is SGHNT and CDR2 YENEEA. Deletions cut 5 bases from V and 3 bases from J, with 16 bases between.

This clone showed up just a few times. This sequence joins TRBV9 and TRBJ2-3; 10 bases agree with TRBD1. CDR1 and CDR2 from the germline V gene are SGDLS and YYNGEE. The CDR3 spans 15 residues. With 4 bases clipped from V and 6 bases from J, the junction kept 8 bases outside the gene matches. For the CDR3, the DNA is TGTGCCAGCAGCAAGACGACAGGGGGCGAGGATACGCAGTATTTT. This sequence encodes CASSKTTGGEDTQYF. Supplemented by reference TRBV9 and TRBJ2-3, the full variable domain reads DSGVTQTPKHLITATGQRVTLRCSPRSGDLSVYWYQQSLDQGLQFLIQYYNGEERAKGNILERFSAQQFPDLHSELNLSSLELGDSALYFCASSKTTGGEDTQYFGPGTRLTVL.

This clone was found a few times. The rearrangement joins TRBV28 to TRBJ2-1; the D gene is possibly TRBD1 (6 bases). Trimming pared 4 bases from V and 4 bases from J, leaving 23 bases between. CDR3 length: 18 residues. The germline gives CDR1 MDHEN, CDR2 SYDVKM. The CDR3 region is CASSSMINRDTKYNEQFF. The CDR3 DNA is TGTGCCAGCAGTTCTATGATCAACCGGGACACGAAATACAATGAGCAGTTCTTC. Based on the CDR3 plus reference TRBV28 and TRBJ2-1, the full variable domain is DVKVTQSSRYLVKRTGEKVFLECVQDMDHENMFWYRQDPGLGLRLIYFSYDVKMKEKGDIPEGYSVSREKKERFSLILESASTNQTSMYLCASSSMINRDTKYNEQFFGPGTRLTVL.

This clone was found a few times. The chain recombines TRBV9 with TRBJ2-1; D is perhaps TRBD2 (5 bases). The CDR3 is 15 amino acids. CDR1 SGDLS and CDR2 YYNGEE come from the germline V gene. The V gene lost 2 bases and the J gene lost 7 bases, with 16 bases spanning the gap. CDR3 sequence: CASSVLSGVGNEQFF. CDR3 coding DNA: TGTGCCAGCAGCGTCCTTTCCGGGGTGGGGAATGAGCAGTTCTTC.

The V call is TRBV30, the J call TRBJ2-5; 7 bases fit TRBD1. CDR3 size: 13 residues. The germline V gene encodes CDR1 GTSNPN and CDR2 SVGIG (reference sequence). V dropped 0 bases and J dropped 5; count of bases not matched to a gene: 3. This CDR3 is CAWSVGGQETQYF. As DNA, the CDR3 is TGTGCCTGGAGTGTAGGGGGCCAGGAGACCCAGTACTTC.

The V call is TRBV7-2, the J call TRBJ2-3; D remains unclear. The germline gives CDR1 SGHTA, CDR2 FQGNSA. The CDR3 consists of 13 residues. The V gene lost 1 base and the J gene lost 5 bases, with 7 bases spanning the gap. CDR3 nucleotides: TGTGCCAGCAGCTTAGGGCCGGAAGATACGCAGTATTTT. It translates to CASSLGPEDTQYF.

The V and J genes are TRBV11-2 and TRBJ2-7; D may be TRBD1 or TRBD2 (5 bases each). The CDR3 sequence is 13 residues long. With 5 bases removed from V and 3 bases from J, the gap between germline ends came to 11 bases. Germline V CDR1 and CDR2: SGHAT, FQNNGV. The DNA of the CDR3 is TGTGCCAGCAGCCCCCTGGGGGACTACGAGCAGTACTTC. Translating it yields CASSPLGDYEQYF.

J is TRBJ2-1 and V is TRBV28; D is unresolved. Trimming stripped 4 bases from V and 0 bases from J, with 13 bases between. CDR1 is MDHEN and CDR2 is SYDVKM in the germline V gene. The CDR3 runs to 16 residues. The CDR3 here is CASSSRTVSSYNEQFF. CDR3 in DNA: TGTGCCAGCAGTTCCCGGACGGTCAGCTCCTACAATGAGCAGTTCTTC.

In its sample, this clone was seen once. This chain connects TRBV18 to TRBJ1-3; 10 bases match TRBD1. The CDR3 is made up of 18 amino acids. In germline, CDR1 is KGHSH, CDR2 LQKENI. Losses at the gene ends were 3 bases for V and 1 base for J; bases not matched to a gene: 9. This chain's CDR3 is CASSPVIGQGVSGNTIYF. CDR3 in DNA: TGTGCCAGCTCACCTGTCATCGGACAGGGGGTATCTGGAAACACCATATATTTT.

CDR3 coding DNA: TGTGCCAGCAGTTCTGGACAGCTGAACACTGAAGCTTTCTTT. Translated, it gives CASSSGQLNTEAFF. The chain couples TRBV28 to TRBJ1-1, with a possible D match to TRBD1 (6 bases). This CDR3 is 14 amino acids long. From germline, CDR1 is MDHEN and CDR2 SYDVKM. The ends were cut back, 4 bases at V and 0 bases at J, with 9 bases in the middle.

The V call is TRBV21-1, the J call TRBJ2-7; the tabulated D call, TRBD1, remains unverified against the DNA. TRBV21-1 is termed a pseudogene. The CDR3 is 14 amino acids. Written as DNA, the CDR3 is TGTGCCAGCAGCAAAGATCCGACAACCTACGAGCAGTACTTC. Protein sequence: CASSKDPTTYEQYF.

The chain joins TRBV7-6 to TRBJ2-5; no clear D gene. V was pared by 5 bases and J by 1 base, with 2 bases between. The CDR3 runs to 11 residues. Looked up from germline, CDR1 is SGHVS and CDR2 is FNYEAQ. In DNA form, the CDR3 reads TGTGCCAGCAGCCGCCAAGAGACCCAGTACTTC. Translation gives CASSRQETQYF.

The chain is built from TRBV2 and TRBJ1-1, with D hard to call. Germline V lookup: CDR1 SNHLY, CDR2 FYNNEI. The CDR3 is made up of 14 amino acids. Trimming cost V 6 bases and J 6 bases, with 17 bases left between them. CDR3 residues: CASSARTAGPEAFF. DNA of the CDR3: TGTGCCAGCAGCGCGCGGACGGCAGGCCCTGAAGCTTTCTTT.

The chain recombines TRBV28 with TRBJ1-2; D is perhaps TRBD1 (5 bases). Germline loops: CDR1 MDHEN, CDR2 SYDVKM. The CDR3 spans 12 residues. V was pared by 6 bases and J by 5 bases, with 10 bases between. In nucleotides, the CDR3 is TGTGCCAGCAGCCTGGACACGTATGGCTACACCTTC. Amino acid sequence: CASSLDTYGYTF.

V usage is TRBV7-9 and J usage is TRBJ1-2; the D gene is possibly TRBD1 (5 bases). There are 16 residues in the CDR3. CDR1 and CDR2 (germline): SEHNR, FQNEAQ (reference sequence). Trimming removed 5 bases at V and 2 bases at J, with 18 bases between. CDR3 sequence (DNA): TGTGCCAGCAGCCCTTTGGTAGGGGAGGAGAACTATGGCTACACCTTC. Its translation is CASSPLVGEENYGYTF.

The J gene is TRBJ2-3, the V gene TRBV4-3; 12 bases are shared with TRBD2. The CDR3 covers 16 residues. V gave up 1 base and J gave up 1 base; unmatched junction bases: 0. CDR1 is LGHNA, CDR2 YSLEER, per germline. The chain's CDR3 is CASSQGLAGGTDTQYF. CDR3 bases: TGCGCCAGCAGCCAAGGACTAGCGGGGGGCACAGATACGCAGTATTTT.

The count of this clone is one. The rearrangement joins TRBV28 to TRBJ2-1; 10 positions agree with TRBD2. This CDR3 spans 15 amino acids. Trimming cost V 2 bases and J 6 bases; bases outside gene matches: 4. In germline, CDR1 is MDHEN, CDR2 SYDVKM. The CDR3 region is CASSLVSGGGNEQFF. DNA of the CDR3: TGTGCCAGCAGTTTAGTCAGCGGGGGGGGCAATGAGCAGTTCTTC.

CDR3 DNA sequence: TGCGCCAGCAGCCCTGGTGGGGCTAGCGAGCAGTACTTC. It yields the protein CASSPGGASEQYF. The chain carries TRBV5-1 and TRBJ2-7; tentatively, D is TRBD1 (5 bases). Germline CDR1 SGHRS, CDR2 YFSETQ. Trimming took 4 bases from V and 6 from J, leaving 14 bases between them. The CDR3 is 13 amino acids.

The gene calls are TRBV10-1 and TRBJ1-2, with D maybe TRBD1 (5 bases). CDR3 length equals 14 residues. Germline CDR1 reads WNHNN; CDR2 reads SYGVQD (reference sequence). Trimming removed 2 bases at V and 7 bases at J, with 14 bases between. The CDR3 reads CASSELCGGPGYTF. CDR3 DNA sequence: TGCGCCAGCAGTGAGCTATGCGGGGGTCCTGGCTACACCTTC.

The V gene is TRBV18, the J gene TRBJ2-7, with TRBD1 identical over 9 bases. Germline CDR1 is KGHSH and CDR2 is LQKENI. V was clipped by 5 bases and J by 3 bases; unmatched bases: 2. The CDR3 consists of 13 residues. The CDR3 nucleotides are TGTGCCAGCTCATCGGGACAGGGCTACGAGCAGTACTTC. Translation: CASSSGQGYEQYF.

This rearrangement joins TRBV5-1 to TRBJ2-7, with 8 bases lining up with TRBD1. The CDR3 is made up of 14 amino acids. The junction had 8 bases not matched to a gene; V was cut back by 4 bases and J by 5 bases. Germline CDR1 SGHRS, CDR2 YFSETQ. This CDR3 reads CASSNRQGFNEQYF. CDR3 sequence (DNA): TGCGCCAGCAGCAATAGACAGGGGTTCAACGAGCAGTACTTC.